This T cell receptor (beta chain) stems from a study of cytomegalovirus exposure and HLA in healthy donors. Points from the study as a whole: One later analysis reportedly identified an Asian-associated ancestry cluster that showed fewer N-insertions than the approximately 710-donor mean. The only immune exposure information that was available was CMV serostatus.

For this clone: Its antigen is unknown.

CDR1 is SGHTA and CDR2 is FQGNSA in the germline V gene. The CDR3 is made up of 12 amino acids. The ends were cut back, 5 bases at V and 7 bases at J, with 12 bases in the middle. PCR used 60 Vbeta primers and 13 Jbeta primers. Some clones are missing from TCRdb's copy, which holds only in-frame ones; the method was immunoSEQ multiplex PCR. The table for this sample gives some 130,000 clones. V and J are TRBV7-2 and TRBJ2-7; tentative D call: TRBD2 (5 bases). The sequence was obtained from a woman aged 35 to 49 in good health and CMV-seropositive. The sequenced sample consisted of PBMCs. The CDR3 nucleotides read TGTGCCAGCAGCCCCGGACTCGGTGAGCAGTACTTC. The encoded protein is CASSPGLGEQYF.